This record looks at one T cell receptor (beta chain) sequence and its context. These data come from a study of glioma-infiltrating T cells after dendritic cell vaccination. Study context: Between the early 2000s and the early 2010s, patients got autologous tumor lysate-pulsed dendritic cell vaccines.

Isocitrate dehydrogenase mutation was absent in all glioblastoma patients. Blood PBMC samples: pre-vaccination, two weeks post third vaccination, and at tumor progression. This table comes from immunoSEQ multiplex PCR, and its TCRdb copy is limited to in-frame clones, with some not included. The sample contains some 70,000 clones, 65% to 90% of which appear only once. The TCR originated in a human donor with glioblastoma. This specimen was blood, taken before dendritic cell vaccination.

The CDR3 is CATSRDRGSDEQFF. The CDR3 DNA follows: TGTGCCACCAGCAGAGATCGTGGGAGTGATGAGCAGTTCTTC. The genes are TRBV15 and TRBJ2-1; D is perhaps TRBD2 (5 bases). CDR3 size: 14 residues. V was shortened by 0 bases and J by 8 bases, with 11 bases between the two germline ends. CDR1 is LNHNV and CDR2 is YYDKDF in the germline V gene (reference sequence).